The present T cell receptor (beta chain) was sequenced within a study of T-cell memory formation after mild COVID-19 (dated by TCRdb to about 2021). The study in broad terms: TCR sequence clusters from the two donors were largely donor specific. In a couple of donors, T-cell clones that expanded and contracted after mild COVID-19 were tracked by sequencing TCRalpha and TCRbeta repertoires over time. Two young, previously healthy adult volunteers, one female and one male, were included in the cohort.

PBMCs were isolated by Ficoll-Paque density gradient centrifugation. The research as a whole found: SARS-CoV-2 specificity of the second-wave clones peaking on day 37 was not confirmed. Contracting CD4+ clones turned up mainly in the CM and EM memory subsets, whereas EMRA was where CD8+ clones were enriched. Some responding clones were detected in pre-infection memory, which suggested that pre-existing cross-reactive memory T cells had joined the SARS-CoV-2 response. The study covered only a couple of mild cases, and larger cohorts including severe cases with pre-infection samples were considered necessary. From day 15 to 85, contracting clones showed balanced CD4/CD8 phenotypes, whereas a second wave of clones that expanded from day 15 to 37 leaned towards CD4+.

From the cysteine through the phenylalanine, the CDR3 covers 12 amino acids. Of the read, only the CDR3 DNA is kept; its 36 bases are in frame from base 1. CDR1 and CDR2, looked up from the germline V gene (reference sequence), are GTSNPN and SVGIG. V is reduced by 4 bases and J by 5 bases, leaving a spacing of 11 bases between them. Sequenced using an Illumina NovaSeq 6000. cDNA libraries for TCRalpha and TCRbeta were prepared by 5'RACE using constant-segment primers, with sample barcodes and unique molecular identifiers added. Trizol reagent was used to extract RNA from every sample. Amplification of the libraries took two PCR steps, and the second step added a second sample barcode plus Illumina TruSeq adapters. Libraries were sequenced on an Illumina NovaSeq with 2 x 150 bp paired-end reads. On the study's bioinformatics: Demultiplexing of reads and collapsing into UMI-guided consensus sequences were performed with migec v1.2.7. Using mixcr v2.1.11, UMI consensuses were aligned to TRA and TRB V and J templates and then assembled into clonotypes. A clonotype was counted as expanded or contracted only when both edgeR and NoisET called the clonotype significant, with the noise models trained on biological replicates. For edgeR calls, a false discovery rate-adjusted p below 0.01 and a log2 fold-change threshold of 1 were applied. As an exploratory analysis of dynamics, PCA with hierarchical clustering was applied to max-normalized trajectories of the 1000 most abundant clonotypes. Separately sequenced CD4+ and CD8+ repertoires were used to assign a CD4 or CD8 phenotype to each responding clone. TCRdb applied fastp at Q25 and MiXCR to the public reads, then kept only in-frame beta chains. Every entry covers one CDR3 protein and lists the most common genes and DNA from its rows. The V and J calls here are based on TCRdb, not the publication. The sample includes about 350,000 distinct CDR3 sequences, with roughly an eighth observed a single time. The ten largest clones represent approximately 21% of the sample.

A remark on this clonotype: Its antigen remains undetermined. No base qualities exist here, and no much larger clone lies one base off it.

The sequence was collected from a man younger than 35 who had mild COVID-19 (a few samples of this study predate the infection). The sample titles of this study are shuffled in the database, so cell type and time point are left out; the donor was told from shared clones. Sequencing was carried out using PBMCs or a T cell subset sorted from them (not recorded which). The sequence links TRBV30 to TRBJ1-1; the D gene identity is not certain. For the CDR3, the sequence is CAWTSVGTEAFF. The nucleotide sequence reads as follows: TGTGCCTGGACTTCGGTGGGGACTGAAGCTTTCTTT.